These 23 T cell receptor beta chains were all obtained from the same sample, sequenced in a study of CD8 T cells in Susac syndrome (dated by TCRdb to between 2018 and 2021). Library construction relied on the immunoSEQ multiplex PCR assay. RNA was extracted using the RNeasy kit, and about 0.45 to 1 ug of the RNA was reverse transcribed with random hexamers. The raw public data were reprocessed by TCRdb itself: fastp quality trimming at Q25, MiXCR clonotype calling, in-frame beta chains only. All rows with the same CDR3 protein become a single entry with the most common DNA and genes. The sample has about 130,000 distinct CDR3 sequences on record, under 95% of them singletons. The ten largest clones add up to roughly 0.25% of the sample. Sample: CD8+ T cells from PBMCs. The receptor source for this set is a human donor with multiple sclerosis.

The chain recombines TRBV7-9 with TRBJ2-7; TRBD1 is a possible D gene (6 bases). Germline CDR1 is SEHNR and CDR2 is FQNEAQ (reference sequence). This CDR3 region has 14 residues. V gave up 4 bases and J gave up 3 bases, with 13 bases separating them. The CDR3 DNA reads TGTGCCAGCAGCTCGAACAGGGATTACTACGAGCAGTACTTC. It codes for CASSSNRDYYEQYF.

The V and J genes are TRBV29-1 and TRBJ1-1; D remains unclear. CDR3 size: 13 residues. In germline, CDR1 is SQVTM, CDR2 ANQGSEA. The CDR3 DNA sequence: TGCAGTACCCTATGGCGGATGAACACTGAAGCTTTCTTT. It specifies CSTLWRMNTEAFF.

The chain recombines TRBV5-1 with TRBJ1-4; D is unresolved. The V end lost 5 bases, the J end lost 8 bases, and 16 bases lay between the germline ends. CDR1 SGHRS and CDR2 YFSETQ come from the germline V gene. The CDR3 totals 14 residues. The CDR3 region has the DNA TGCGCCAGCAGACCGTCCCAGGAGCACGAAAAACTGTTTTTT. Protein: CASRPSQEHEKLFF.

The J gene is TRBJ2-1, the V gene TRBV15; D not resolved. Germline loops: CDR1 LNHNV, CDR2 YYDKDF (reference sequence). CDR3 length: 12 amino acids. Trimming left V 7 bases short and J 3 bases short, with 7 bases between. CDR3 loop: CATNENYNEQFF. The DNA for the CDR3 is TGTGCCACCAACGAGAACTACAATGAGCAGTTCTTC.

This rearrangement joins TRBV6-5 to TRBJ1-5; D remains unclear. The V gene's germline CDR1 is MNHEY and CDR2 SVGAGI. The ends were cut back, 5 bases at V and 8 bases at J, with 13 bases in the middle. This CDR3 comprises 13 residues. The CDR3 coding sequence is TGTGCCAGCAGTGCGGACGGAGGAGAGCCCCAGCATTTT. Translated, it gives CASSADGGEPQHF.

This chain uses TRBV6-1 with TRBJ2-7; 7 bases line up with TRBD2. The CDR3 covers 14 residues. Germline values: CDR1 MNHNS, CDR2 SASEGT. The junction had 4 bases not matched to a gene; V was cut back by 2 bases and J by 3 bases. CDR3: CASSESGDYYEQYF. The CDR3 DNA sequence: TGTGCCAGCAGTGAATCGGGGGACTACTACGAGCAGTACTTC.

The chain is built from TRBV7-6 and TRBJ1-1, with 7 bases that match TRBD1. V lost 5 bases, J lost 6 bases, and 12 bases stayed unmatched. Germline-derived CDR1 and CDR2 are SGHVS and FNYEAQ. CDR3 size: 15 residues. The CDR3 coding sequence is TGTGCCAGCAGCCCCCCACAGGGGTTTGGTGCTGAAGCTTTCTTT. This sequence encodes CASSPPQGFGAEAFF. The entire variable domain, with the rest obtained from reference TRBV7-6 and TRBJ1-1, is as follows: GAGVSQSPRYKVTKRGQDVALRCDPISGHVSLYWYRQALGQGPEFLTYFNYEAQQDKSGLPNDRFSAERPEGSISTLTIQRTEQRDSAMYRCASSPPQGFGAEAFFGQGTRLTVV.

V gene TRBV30 combines with J gene TRBJ1-2; weak D call: TRBD1 (6 bases). Germline V gene sequence: CDR1 GTSNPN, CDR2 SVGIG (reference sequence). The length of the CDR3 is 14 residues. Trimming shortened V by 4 bases and J by 5 bases, and 17 bases separated the two germline ends. The CDR3 bases are TGTGCCTGGACTCCAAGGGGGGGTCGTTATGGCTACACCTTC. It codes for CAWTPRGGRYGYTF.

This chain connects TRBV15 to TRBJ1-2; 7 bases line up with TRBD1. The trim removed 4 bases at V and 6 bases at J, leaving 5 bases unmatched. Germline V gives CDR1 LNHNV, CDR2 YYDKDF (reference sequence). This CDR3 is 13 amino acids long. The CDR3 here is CATSTTGKDGYTF. The CDR3 DNA sequence: TGTGCCACCAGCACGACAGGGAAAGATGGCTACACCTTC.

The J gene is TRBJ2-1, the V gene TRBV3-1, with D unresolved. CDR1 and CDR2 from the germline V gene are LGHDT and YNNKEL (reference sequence). The CDR3 loop spans 15 amino acids. The V end was cut by 4 bases, the J end by 1 base, with 11 bases between. The CDR3 bases are TGTGCCAGCAGCCCTATAGGATTTTCCTACAATGAGCAGTTCTTC. Translated, it gives CASSPIGFSYNEQFF.

The chain links TRBV6-4 to TRBJ2-3, with TRBD2 matching over 9 bases. The CDR3 covers 17 residues. Germline V gives CDR1 MRHNA, CDR2 SNTAGT. Losses at the gene ends were 4 bases for V and 4 bases for J; bases not matched to a gene: 12. CDR3 nucleotides: TGTGCCAGCAGTGCCCTCGGGACTAGCAATTTCCCAGATACGCAGTATTTT. It specifies CASSALGTSNFPDTQYF.

The chain is built from TRBV20-1 and TRBJ2-7; 7 nucleotides align to TRBD1. With 3 bases clipped from V and 3 bases from J, the junction kept 5 bases outside the gene matches. Germline CDR1 is DFQATT and CDR2 is SNEGSKA (reference sequence). This CDR3 has 13 amino acids. The DNA of the CDR3 is TGCAGTGCTAGTTCCAGGACAGGCTACGAGCAGTACTTC. As protein: CSASSRTGYEQYF.

The gene calls are TRBV27 and TRBJ2-1; 12 nucleotides match TRBD2. Per germline, CDR1 MNHEY and CDR2 SMNVEV (reference sequence). CDR3 length: 15 amino acids. With 4 bases clipped from V and 9 bases from J, the junction kept 7 bases outside the gene matches. The CDR3 bases are TGTGCCAGCAGTTATCTAGCGGGAGGGCCCGGTGAGCAGTTCTTC. Protein product: CASSYLAGGPGEQFF.

This chain connects TRBV12-3 or TRBV12-4 to TRBJ2-2, with TRBD2 matching 8 bases. The J segment lost 7 bases and the V segment lost 8 bases, leaving 15 bases of the junction unmatched. CDR3 length equals 16 residues. CDR3 coding DNA: TGTGCCAGCGCCCTAGGTGCGGGGGCGGGGGGCGGGGAGCTGTTTTTT. Translating gives CASALGAGAGGGELFF.

The chain links TRBV4-1 to TRBJ2-7; maybe TRBD1 (6 bases). The CDR3 length is 15 residues. V was clipped by 0 bases and J by 4 bases, with 13 bases between them. In germline, CDR1 is MGHRA, CDR2 YSYEKL. CDR3 protein: CASSQDRGLGYEQYF. The CDR3 DNA follows: TGCGCCAGCAGCCAAGACAGGGGCTTGGGATACGAGCAGTACTTC.

This clonotype was observed a handful of times. The genes are TRBV7-2 and TRBJ2-2, with D hard to call. The CDR3 runs to 11 residues. The ends were cut back, 10 bases at V and 6 bases at J, with 9 bases in the middle. CDR1 is SGHTA and CDR2 is FQGNSA in the germline V gene. The CDR3, as DNA: TGTGCCATCCTTTTCGCCGGGGAGCTGTTTTTT. As protein: CAILFAGELFF.

The chain uses TRBV4-1 and TRBJ1-3; a possible D gene is TRBD1 (5 bases). From germline, CDR1 is MGHRA and CDR2 YSYEKL. This CDR3 has 17 residues. Trimming removed 0 bases at V and 1 base at J, with 13 bases between. The DNA of the CDR3 is TGCGCCAGCAGCCAAGATGGGGCGAGGCCTTCTGGAAACACCATATATTTT. This sequence encodes CASSQDGARPSGNTIYF.

V and J are TRBV20-1 and TRBJ1-2; D remains ambiguous. This CDR3 is built from 12 residues. Trimming left V 3 bases short and J 4 bases short, with 9 bases between. Germline V CDR1 and CDR2: DFQATT, SNEGSKA (reference sequence). The CDR3 spells CSASEGTYGYTF. For the CDR3, the DNA is TGCAGTGCTAGTGAGGGTACCTATGGCTACACCTTC.

The CDR3 here is CASSLGTANEQFF. DNA of the CDR3: TGCGCCAGCAGCTTAGGGACGGCTAATGAGCAGTTCTTC. The gene calls are TRBV5-1 and TRBJ2-1; D is perhaps TRBD1 or TRBD2 (5 bases each). V was cut by 2 bases and J by 7 bases, with 10 bases left in between. The CDR3 loop spans 13 amino acids. The germline CDR1 and CDR2 sequences are SGHRS and YFSETQ.

This sequence joins TRBV21-1 and TRBJ2-1; TRBD1 is taken as the D call from the table, unchecked against the DNA. TRBV21-1 is labeled a pseudogene. This CDR3 has 17 amino acids. The CDR3 protein is CASSKKFPGELYNEQFF. The CDR3 region has the DNA TGTGCCAGCAGCAAAAAATTCCCGGGGGAGCTTTACAATGAGCAGTTCTTC.

This chain joins TRBV30 and TRBJ1-2; TRBD1 matches at 8 bases. Germline assignment: CDR1 GTSNPN and CDR2 SVGIG (reference sequence). V shed 0 bases and J 7 bases; nucleotides not matched to a gene: 10. The CDR3 consists of 15 residues. The CDR3 region is CAWSVKDRVMSGYTF. The CDR3 DNA reads as TGTGCCTGGAGTGTTAAGGACAGGGTAATGAGTGGCTACACCTTC.

V is TRBV4-1 and J is TRBJ2-7; 9 bases match TRBD1. The V gene's germline CDR1 is MGHRA and CDR2 YSYEKL. The junction had 4 bases not matched to a gene; V was cut back by 3 bases and J by 1 base. The CDR3 runs 15 residues. The CDR3 nucleotides are TGCGCCAGCAGCCAGGGACAGGGAGGGTCCTACGAGCAGTACTTC. Translation gives CASSQGQGGSYEQYF.

The rearrangement joins TRBV5-6 to TRBJ1-4; no firm D call. CDR3 length equals 13 residues. With 3 bases removed from V and 15 bases from J, the gap between germline ends came to 18 bases. The germline V gene encodes CDR1 SGHDT and CDR2 YYEEEE. The CDR3 sequence: CASSWWTAGGVFF. CDR3 DNA: TGTGCCAGCAGCTGGTGGACTGCAGGTGGAGTGTTTTTT.